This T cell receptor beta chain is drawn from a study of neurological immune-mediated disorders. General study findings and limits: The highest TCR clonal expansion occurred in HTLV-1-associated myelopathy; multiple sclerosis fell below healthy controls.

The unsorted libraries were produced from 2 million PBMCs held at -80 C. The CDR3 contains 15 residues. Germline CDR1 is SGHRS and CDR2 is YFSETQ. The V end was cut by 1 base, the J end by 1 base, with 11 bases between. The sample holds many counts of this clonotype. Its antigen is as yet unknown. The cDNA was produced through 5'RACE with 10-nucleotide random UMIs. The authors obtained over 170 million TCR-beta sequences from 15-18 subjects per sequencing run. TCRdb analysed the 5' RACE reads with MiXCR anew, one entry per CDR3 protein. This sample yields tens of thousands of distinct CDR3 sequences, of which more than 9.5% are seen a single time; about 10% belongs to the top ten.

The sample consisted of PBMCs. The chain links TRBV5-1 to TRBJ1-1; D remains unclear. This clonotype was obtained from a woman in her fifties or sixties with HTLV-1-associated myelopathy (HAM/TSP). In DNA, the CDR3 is TGCGCCAGCAGCTTGCAGCTCGCGGGGAACACTGAAGCTTTCTTT. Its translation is CASSLQLAGNTEAFF.